The 13 T cell receptor beta chains below all came from one sample that was sequenced in a study of control samples from healthy donors and cancer patients. Assay used: immunoSEQ multiplex PCR; TCRdb lists only in-frame clones, some missing. Seen here are about 170,000 clones, about 90% observed once, and the top ten hold around 13%. The sample consisted of blood. These receptors originate from a man aged 25 to 45 in good health.

J is TRBJ2-7 and V is TRBV3-1 (or the pseudogene TRBV3-2); no clear D gene. Germline assignment: CDR1 LGHDT and CDR2 YNNKEL (reference sequence). Trimming took off 5 bases at V and 2 bases at J, with 10 bases between the two ends. The CDR3 loop spans 13 amino acids. CDR3: CASSSTTAYEQYF. CDR3 in DNA: TGTGCCAGCAGCTCGACAACTGCCTACGAGCAGTACTTC.

The J gene is TRBJ2-7, the V gene TRBV5-1; 7 positions agree with TRBD1. From germline, CDR1 is SGHRS and CDR2 YFSETQ. After removal of 0 bases from V and 0 bases from J, the junction contained 9 bases not matched to a gene. This CDR3 region has 17 residues. CDR3 sequence (DNA): TGCGCCAGCAGCTTGGAGGTCCGGGACAGTCTCTCCTACGAGCAGTACTTC. Translation: CASSLEVRDSLSYEQYF.

This CDR3 is CAWSLGSLNQPQHF. The DNA for the CDR3 is TGTGCCTGGAGCCTAGGGTCACTAAATCAGCCCCAGCATTTT. The chain is built from TRBV30 and TRBJ1-5, with D unresolved. Germline lookup yields CDR1 GTSNPN and CDR2 SVGIG (reference sequence). The germline V and J ends were trimmed by 3 bases and 4 bases, with 13 bases remaining between them. The CDR3 runs 14 residues. The full variable domain, completed using reference TRBV30 and TRBJ1-5, is SQTIHQWPATLVQPVGSPLSLECTVEGTSNPNLYWYRQAAGRGLQLLFYSVGIGQISSEVPQNLSASRPQDRQFILSSKKLLLSDSGFYLCAWSLGSLNQPQHFGDGTRLSIL.

This chain links TRBV10-3 with TRBJ1-5; no clear D gene. The CDR3 consists of 14 residues. CDR1 and CDR2 (germline): ENHRY, SYGVKD. The germline V and J ends were trimmed by 5 bases and 0 bases, with 8 bases remaining between them. Here the CDR3 reads CAISPGVSNQPQHF. For the CDR3, the DNA is TGTGCCATCAGTCCTGGGGTTAGCAATCAGCCCCAGCATTTT.

The CDR3: CASSLTDYGYTF. CDR3 DNA sequence: TGCGCCAGCAGCTTGACCGACTATGGCTACACCTTC. The chain carries TRBV5-1 and TRBJ1-2, with unresolved D. CDR3 length equals 12 residues. V shed 1 base and J shed 3 bases, with 4 bases lying between them. Germline V gene lookup returns CDR1 SGHRS and CDR2 YFSETQ.

The chain employs TRBV14 and TRBJ1-6, with D perhaps matching TRBD1 (5 bases). V was cut by 3 bases and J by 7 bases, with 16 bases left in between. Germline CDR1 reads SGHDN; CDR2 reads FVKESK. The CDR3 totals 16 residues. The CDR3 coding sequence is TGTGCCAGCAGCCAGGAGGGGAGGGGTGTGAATTCACCCCTCCACTTT. Translating it yields CASSQEGRGVNSPLHF.

This chain connects TRBV6-5 to TRBJ1-1; D ambiguous. The CDR3 runs 13 residues. V was pared by 10 bases and J by 1 base, with 13 bases between. Per germline, CDR1 MNHEY and CDR2 SVGAGI. The CDR3 coding sequence is TGTGCCACCTACCTAAAGGGGAACACTGAAGCTTTCTTT. Translated, it gives CATYLKGNTEAFF.

The rearrangement uses TRBV19 and TRBJ1-5, with a weak D call TRBD1 (5 bases). The ends were cut back, 7 bases at V and 3 bases at J, with 10 bases in the middle. From germline, CDR1 is LNHDA and CDR2 SQIVND (reference sequence). The CDR3 is 13 amino acids. The CDR3 DNA sequence: TGTGCCAGTAATAGACAGTTCAATCAGCCCCAGCATTTT. Protein: CASNRQFNQPQHF. The entire variable domain, with the rest obtained from reference TRBV19 and TRBJ1-5, is as follows: DGGITQSPKYLFRKEGQNVTLSCEQNLNHDAMYWYRQDPGQGLRLIYYSQIVNDFQKGDIAEGYSVSREKKESFPLTVTSAQKNPTAFYLCASNRQFNQPQHFGDGTRLSIL.

This clone came up once. The V and J genes are TRBV7-6 and TRBJ2-3, with 7 bases matching TRBD2. The CDR3 contains 15 residues. Germline V CDR1 and CDR2: SGHVS, FNYEAQ. The V gene end was trimmed by 1 base and the J gene end by 3 bases; junction bases not matched to a gene: 4. The CDR3 DNA reads as TGTGCCAGCAGCTTAGAAGCGGGGCCTACAGATACGCAGTATTTT. Protein: CASSLEAGPTDTQYF.

The chain combines TRBV6-5 with TRBJ2-3; D not certain. The germline CDR1 and CDR2 sequences are MNHEY and SVGAGI. Trimming pared 7 bases from V and 0 bases from J, leaving 5 bases between. The CDR3 contains 12 residues. The CDR3 loop is CASKGSTDTQYF. Written as DNA, the CDR3 is TGTGCCAGCAAGGGCAGCACAGATACGCAGTATTTT.

The rearrangement links TRBV5-1 to TRBJ2-7; D not certain. CDR1 is SGHRS, CDR2 YFSETQ, per germline. The ends were cut back, 0 bases at V and 3 bases at J, with 10 bases in the middle. The CDR3 runs to 14 residues. Here the CDR3 DNA reads TGCGCCAGCAGCTTGGCGCCCCGGTTCTACGAGCAGTACTTC. Residues: CASSLAPRFYEQYF.

A single count supports this clone. This rearrangement joins TRBV18 to TRBJ1-6; D is perhaps TRBD1 (5 bases). From germline, CDR1 is KGHSH and CDR2 LQKENI. V lost 2 bases and J 8 bases, leaving 13 bases between the germline ends. This CDR3 spans 15 amino acids. The CDR3 sequence: CASSPKVARDSPLHF. CDR3 nucleotides: TGTGCCAGCTCACCAAAGGTGGCCAGGGATTCACCCCTCCACTTT. The full variable domain, rest sourced from reference TRBV18 and TRBJ1-6, is NAGVMQNPRHLVRRRGQEARLRCSPMKGHSHVYWYRQLPEEGLKFMVYLQKENIIDESGMPKERFSAEFPKEGPSILRIQQVVRGDSAAYFCASSPKVARDSPLHFGNGTRLTVT.

V usage is TRBV7-2 and J usage is TRBJ1-5; D uncertain. V was pared by 2 bases and J by 0 bases, with 11 bases between. Germline CDR1 reads SGHTA; CDR2 reads FQGNSA. This CDR3 has 16 residues. The CDR3 spells CASSLRASDSNQPQHF. Written as DNA, the CDR3 is TGTGCCAGCAGCTTACGGGCAAGCGATAGCAATCAGCCCCAGCATTTT.